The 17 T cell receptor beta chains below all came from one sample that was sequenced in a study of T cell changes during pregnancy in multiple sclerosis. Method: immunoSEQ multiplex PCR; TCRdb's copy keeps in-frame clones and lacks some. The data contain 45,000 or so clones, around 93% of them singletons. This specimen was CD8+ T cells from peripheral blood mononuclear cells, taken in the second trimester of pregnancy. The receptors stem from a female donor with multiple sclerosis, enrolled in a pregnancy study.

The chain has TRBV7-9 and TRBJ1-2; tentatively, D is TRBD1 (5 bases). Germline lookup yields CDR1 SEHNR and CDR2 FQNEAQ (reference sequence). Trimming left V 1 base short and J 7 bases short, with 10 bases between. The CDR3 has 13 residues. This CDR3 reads CASSLGQGSGYTF. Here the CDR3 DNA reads TGTGCCAGCAGCTTAGGGCAGGGCAGTGGCTACACCTTC.

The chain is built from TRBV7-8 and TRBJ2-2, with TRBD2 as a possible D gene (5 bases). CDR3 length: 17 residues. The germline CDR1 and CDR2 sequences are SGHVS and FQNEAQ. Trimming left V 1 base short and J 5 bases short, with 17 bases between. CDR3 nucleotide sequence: TGTGCCAGCAGCTTAGACCCCCCCGGGGTAGGGACCGGGGAGCTGTTTTTT. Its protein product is CASSLDPPGVGTGELFF.

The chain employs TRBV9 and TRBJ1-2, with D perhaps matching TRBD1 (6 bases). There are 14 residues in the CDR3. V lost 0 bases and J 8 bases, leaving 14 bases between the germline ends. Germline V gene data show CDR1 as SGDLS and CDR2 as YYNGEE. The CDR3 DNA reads TGTGCCAGCAGCGTAGCTCGAGACGGACAGGGCTACACCTTC. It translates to CASSVARDGQGYTF.

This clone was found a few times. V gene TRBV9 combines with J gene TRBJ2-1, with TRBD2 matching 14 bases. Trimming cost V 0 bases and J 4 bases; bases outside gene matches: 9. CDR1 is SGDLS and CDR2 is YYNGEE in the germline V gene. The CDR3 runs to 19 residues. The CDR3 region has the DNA TGTGCCAGCAGCGTAGAACCGTGGACTAGCGGGGGGAGATACAATGAGCAGTTCTTC. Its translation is CASSVEPWTSGGRYNEQFF. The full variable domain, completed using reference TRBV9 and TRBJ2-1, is DSGVTQTPKHLITATGQRVTLRCSPRSGDLSVYWYQQSLDQGLQFLIQYYNGEERAKGNILERFSAQQFPDLHSELNLSSLELGDSALYFCASSVEPWTSGGRYNEQFFGPGTRLTVL.

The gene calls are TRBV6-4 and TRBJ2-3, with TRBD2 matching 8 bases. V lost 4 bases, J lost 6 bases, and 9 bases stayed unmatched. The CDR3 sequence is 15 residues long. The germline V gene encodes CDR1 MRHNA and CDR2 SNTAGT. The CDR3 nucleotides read TGTGCCAGCAGTGCTAGCGGGTCCGGGGGGGATACGCAGTATTTT. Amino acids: CASSASGSGGDTQYF.

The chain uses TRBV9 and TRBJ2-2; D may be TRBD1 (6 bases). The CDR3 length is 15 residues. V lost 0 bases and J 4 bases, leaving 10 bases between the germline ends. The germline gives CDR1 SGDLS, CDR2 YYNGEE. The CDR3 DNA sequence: TGTGCCAGCAGCGTAGCTGGACAGACCACCGGGGAGCTGTTTTTT. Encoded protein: CASSVAGQTTGELFF.

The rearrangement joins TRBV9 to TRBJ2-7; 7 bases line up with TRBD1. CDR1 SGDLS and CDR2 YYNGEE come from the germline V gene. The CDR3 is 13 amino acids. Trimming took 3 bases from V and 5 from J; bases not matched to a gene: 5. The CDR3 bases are TGTGCCAGCAGCGCACCGGGACAGCACGAGCAGTACTTC. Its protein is CASSAPGQHEQYF.

CDR3 in DNA: TGTGCCAGCGCACGGTGGACAGACCAAGAGACCCAGTACTTC. This sequence encodes CASARWTDQETQYF. The chain recombines TRBV9 with TRBJ2-5; D is possibly TRBD1 (6 bases). CDR1 and CDR2 (germline): SGDLS, YYNGEE. The CDR3 has 14 residues. V was trimmed by 7 bases and J by 0 bases, leaving 13 bases between them.

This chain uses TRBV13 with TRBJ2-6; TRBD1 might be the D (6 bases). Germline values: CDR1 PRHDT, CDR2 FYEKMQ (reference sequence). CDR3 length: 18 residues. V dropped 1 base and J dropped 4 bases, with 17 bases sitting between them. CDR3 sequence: CASSLALRTGSGANVLTF. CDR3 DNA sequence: TGTGCCAGCAGCTTAGCCCTTCGAACAGGGTCCGGGGCCAACGTCCTGACTTTC.

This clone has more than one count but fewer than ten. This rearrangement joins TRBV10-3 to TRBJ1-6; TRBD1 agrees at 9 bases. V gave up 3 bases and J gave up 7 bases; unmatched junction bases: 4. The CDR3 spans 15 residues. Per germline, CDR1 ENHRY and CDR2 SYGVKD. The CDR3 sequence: CAISEPGTGNSPLHF. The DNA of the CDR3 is TGTGCCATCAGTGAACCCGGGACAGGGAATTCACCCCTCCACTTT.

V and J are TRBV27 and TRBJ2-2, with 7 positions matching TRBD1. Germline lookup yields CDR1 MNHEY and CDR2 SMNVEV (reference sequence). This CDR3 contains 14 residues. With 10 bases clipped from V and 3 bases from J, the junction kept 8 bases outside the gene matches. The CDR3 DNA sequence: TGTGCCATCAGACAGGGCCCTTACACCGGGGAGCTGTTTTTT. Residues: CAIRQGPYTGELFF.

The CDR3 here is CASSLKLAGVSEMGQYF. In DNA, the CDR3 is TGTGCCAGCAGCTTGAAACTAGCGGGGGTCTCGGAGATGGGGCAGTACTTC. V is TRBV5-6 and J is TRBJ2-7, with 11 bases aligning to TRBD2. Germline-derived CDR1 and CDR2 are SGHDT and YYEEEE. With V trimmed by 1 base and J by 9 bases, 15 bases remained unmatched. The CDR3 loop spans 17 amino acids.

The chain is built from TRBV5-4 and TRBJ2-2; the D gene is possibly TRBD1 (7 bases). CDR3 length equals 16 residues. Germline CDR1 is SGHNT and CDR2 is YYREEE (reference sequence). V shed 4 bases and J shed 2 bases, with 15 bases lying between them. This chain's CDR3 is CASSPGGTVNTGELFF. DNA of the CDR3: TGTGCCAGCAGCCCGGGCGGGACAGTAAACACCGGGGAGCTGTTTTTT.

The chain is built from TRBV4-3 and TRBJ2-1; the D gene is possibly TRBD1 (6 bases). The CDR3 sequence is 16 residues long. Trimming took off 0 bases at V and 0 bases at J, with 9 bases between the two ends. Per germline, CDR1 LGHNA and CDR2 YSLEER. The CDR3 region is CASSQDLGGSYNEQFF. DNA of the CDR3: TGCGCCAGCAGCCAAGATCTAGGGGGCTCCTACAATGAGCAGTTCTTC.

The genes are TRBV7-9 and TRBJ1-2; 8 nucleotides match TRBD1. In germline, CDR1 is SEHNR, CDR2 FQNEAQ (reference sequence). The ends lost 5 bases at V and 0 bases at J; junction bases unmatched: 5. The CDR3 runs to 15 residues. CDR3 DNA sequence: TGTGCCAGCAGCGCGGCAGGGGGCACTAACTATGGCTACACCTTC. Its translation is CASSAAGGTNYGYTF.

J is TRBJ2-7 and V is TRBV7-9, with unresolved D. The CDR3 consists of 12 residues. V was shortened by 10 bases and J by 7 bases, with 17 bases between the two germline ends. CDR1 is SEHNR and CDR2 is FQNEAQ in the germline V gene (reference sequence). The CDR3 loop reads CATAVPRGEQYF. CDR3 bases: TGTGCCACGGCCGTCCCAAGAGGAGAGCAGTACTTC.

The CDR3 DNA reads TGTGCCAGCAGCTCAGGGACAGCTCTATACGAGCAGTACTTC. Residues: CASSSGTALYEQYF. This chain uses TRBV7-6 with TRBJ2-7, with TRBD1 matching 7 bases. The CDR3 is 14 amino acids. Germline CDR1 is SGHVS and CDR2 is FNYEAQ. Trimming cost V 4 bases and J 4 bases; bases outside gene matches: 7.